Listed below are T cell receptor beta chains from one sample, sequenced in a study of OX40 agonist ivuxolimab in advanced cancers. Data came from immunoSEQ multiplex PCR; TCRdb stores just in-frame clones and leaves some out. The sample lists about 59,000 clones, 87% seen once, with around 0.38% in the top ten. Sequenced here: CD4+ or CD8+ T cells sorted from blood, sampled in a trial of the OX40 agonist ivuxolimab. The receptors stem from an adult with an advanced solid tumor such as melanoma, head and neck, liver or kidney cancer. Each CDR3 is given with its conserved first and last residue. A D gene is named only where the DNA matches it firmly. Expanded clones are given a class, and other clones once, few, many or no size at all.

D	size	J	V	DNA	CDR3
-	-	TRBJ1-3	TRBV12-1	TGTGCCAGCAGCCTCGCCCAGGCCCTCTCTGGAAACACCATATATTTT	CASSLAQALSGNTIYF
-	once	TRBJ2-6	TRBV2	TGTGCCAGCAAGGGGGAGGCTGGGGCCAACGTCCTGACTTTC	CASKGEAGANVLTF
-	once	TRBJ2-7	TRBV11-2	TGTGCCAGCAGCTCTCTAACCTCCTACGAGCAGTACTTC	CASSSLTSYEQYF
TRBD1	-	TRBJ1-3	TRBV29-1	TGCAGCGTAAGACAGGGCGGAAACACCATATATTTT	CSVRQGGNTIYF
TRBD1	-	TRBJ2-2	TRBV7-6	TGTGCCAGCAGCTTTGGGACAGGGGCTAACACCGGGGAGCTGTTTTTT	CASSFGTGANTGELFF
-	-	TRBJ1-1	TRBV6-5	TGTGCCAGCAGTCCGGACGTAATGAACACTGAAGCTTTCTTT	CASSPDVMNTEAFF
-	-	TRBJ2-3	TRBV21-1	TGTGCCAGCAGCAAAGTGCTCAGTAGGGACCGAGATACGCAGTATTTT	CASSKVLSRDRDTQYF
-	-	TRBJ1-2	TRBV21-1	TGTGCCAGCAGCAAAGTAGCGATCTATGGCTACACCTTC	CASSKVAIYGYTF
-	-	TRBJ2-7	TRBV18	TGTGCCAGCTCACCAACGACGAACGAGCAGTACTTC	CASSPTTNEQYF
-	-	TRBJ1-1	TRBV20-1	TGCAGTGTCGGGGTCGCTGAAGCTTTCTTT	CSVGVAEAFF
-	-	TRBJ2-5	TRBV7-8	TGTGCCAGCAGCCCACAACTCGTTGTCGGGCAAGAGACCCAGTACTTC	CASSPQLVVGQETQYF
-	-	TRBJ1-5	TRBV4-1	TGCGCCAGCAGCCGAACAGGGCTCAGTCAGCCCCAGCATTTT	CASSRTGLSQPQHF
-	-	TRBJ2-1	TRBV7-2	TGTGCCAGCAGCTTACTCGGTACCGATGAGCAGTTCTTC	CASSLLGTDEQFF
TRBD1	-	TRBJ1-1	TRBV6-1	TGTGCCAGCAGTGAAAGGGCAGGGGGCTTCAACACTGAAGCTTTCTTT	CASSERAGGFNTEAFF
-	-	TRBJ2-1	TRBV20-1	TGCAGTGGTGAATACAATGAGCAGTTCTTC	CSGEYNEQFF
-	-	TRBJ2-2	TRBV11-2	TGTGCCAGCAGCCCTCTCTACGGACAGAACACCGGGGAGCTGTTTTTT	CASSPLYGQNTGELFF
-	-	TRBJ1-1	TRBV2	TGTGCCAGCAGTGAACAAACCGGGACCTTATTCAACACTGAAGCTTTCTTT	CASSEQTGTLFNTEAFF
TRBD1	-	TRBJ2-3	TRBV19	TGTGCCAGTAGTAACCGGGACAGGGGCACAGATACGCAGTATTTT	CASSNRDRGTDTQYF
-	-	TRBJ2-1	TRBV7-8	TGTGCCAGCAGCTTCAGCCGTCTTTGGAATGAGCAGTTCTTC	CASSFSRLWNEQFF
-	-	TRBJ1-4	TRBV21-1	TGTGCCAGCAGCAAAGTCTGGGGGGCGAGAGAAAAACTGTTTTTT	CASSKVWGAREKLFF
-	-	TRBJ1-2	TRBV6-5	TGTGCCAGCAGTTACTGGAGAACAGGGAGTTATGGCTACACCTTC	CASSYWRTGSYGYTF
-	-	TRBJ2-3	TRBV28	TGTGCCAGCAGTACCCTCGGGGCGGGCCCAGATACGCAGTATTTT	CASSTLGAGPDTQYF
-	-	TRBJ2-7	TRBV9	TGTGCCAGCAGCGCGACGTCGACCACCTACGAGCAGTACTTC	CASSATSTTYEQYF
TRBD1	-	TRBJ1-4	TRBV10-1	TGCGCCAGCAGTGATGGGGGGACAGCTGAAAAACTGTTTTTT	CASSDGGTAEKLFF
TRBD1	-	TRBJ1-2	TRBV28	TGTGCCAGCAGACCAGGGGGTGCTAACTATGGCTACACCTTC	CASRPGGANYGYTF
TRBD1	-	TRBJ2-3	TRBV11-1	TGTGCCAGCAGCACCGGGACAGGGGTGGGCACAGATACGCAGTATTTT	CASSTGTGVGTDTQYF
-	-	TRBJ2-3	TRBV11-2	TGTGCCAGCAGATTCAATCAGGGATACACAGATACGCAGTATTTT	CASRFNQGYTDTQYF
-	-	TRBJ2-6	TRBV10-2	TGCGCCAGCAGTGACCCCGGGGTGTCTGGGGCCAACGTCCTGACTTTC	CASSDPGVSGANVLTF
TRBD2	-	TRBJ2-2	TRBV9	TGTGCCAGCAGCCCGGGGGGGGGCCCCTCGAACACCGGGGAGCTGTTTTTT	CASSPGGGPSNTGELFF
TRBD2	-	TRBJ2-3	TRBV5-4	TGTGCCAGCAGCTTGGATCCGGGGGGTTCCATCACAGATACGCAGTATTTT	CASSLDPGGSITDTQYF
-	-	TRBJ1-3	TRBV6-9	TGTGCCAGCAGCGCCCCTAGGGGAAACACCATATATTTT	CASSAPRGNTIYF
-	-	TRBJ1-4	TRBV10-1	TGCGCCAGCAGTGAAGGGGACGGGGCGGCTGAAAAACTGTTTTTT	CASSEGDGAAEKLFF
TRBD2	-	TRBJ2-1	TRBV15	TGTGCCACCAGCAGAGATTGGCTAGCGGGGGGTCTCTCCTACAATGAGCAGTTCTTC	CATSRDWLAGGLSYNEQFF
-	few	TRBJ1-4	TRBV7-9	TGTGCCAGCAGCCCGGGTGGCAGGGCCGCAACTAATGAAAAACTGTTTTTT	CASSPGGRAATNEKLFF
-	-	TRBJ2-7	TRBV4-2	TGTGCCAGCAGCCAAGCCAGGAATTCCTACGAGCAGTACTTC	CASSQARNSYEQYF
-	-	TRBJ2-7	TRBV6-1	TGTGCCAGCAGTGAATTAGGCAGTAATAACGAGCAGTACTTC	CASSELGSNNEQYF
-	-	TRBJ2-5	TRBV7-2	TGTGCCAGCAGCCCTAACCAGGGGCGGGGCGAGACCCAGTACTTC	CASSPNQGRGETQYF
TRBD1	-	TRBJ1-2	TRBV5-6	TGTGCCAGCAGCTTCGGACAGGAAAACTATGGCTACACCTTC	CASSFGQENYGYTF
-	once	TRBJ2-5	TRBV5-1	TGCGCCAGCAGCTATGGCGCAGGGCAAGAGACCCAGTACTTC	CASSYGAGQETQYF
-	-	TRBJ2-5	TRBV7-2	TGTGCCAGCAGCCGCGGGGACCCAGGGCAAGAGACCCAGTACTTC	CASSRGDPGQETQYF
TRBD2	-	TRBJ2-4	TRBV7-2	TGTGCCAGCAGCCCCGGGAGGAGTCTAGCCAAAAACATTCAGTACTTC	CASSPGRSLAKNIQYF
-	-	TRBJ1-3	TRBV18	TGTGCCAGCTCACCTCTTACAGGGCTCTCTGGAAACACCATATATTTT	CASSPLTGLSGNTIYF
-	-	TRBJ2-2	TRBV5-4	TGTGCCAGCAGCTTGGGTTGGCAGGGCTATAACACCGGGGAGCTGTTTTTT	CASSLGWQGYNTGELFF
-	-	TRBJ2-5	TRBV19	TGTGCCAGTAAAGCCCTTCAGGCTGGAGGGGAGACCCAGTACTTC	CASKALQAGGETQYF
TRBD2	-	TRBJ2-5	TRBV10-1	TGCGCCAGCAGTATGGGACTAGCGGGGGGCCAAGAGACCCAGTACTTC	CASSMGLAGGQETQYF
-	-	TRBJ2-2	TRBV19	TGTGCCAGTGTGTGGAACGCAGCGTCGAACACCGGGGAGCTGTTTTTT	CASVWNAASNTGELFF
TRBD1	few	TRBJ1-1	TRBV30	TGTGCCTGGAGTGTAGGGGCAGGGGGCTGGAACACTGAAGCTTTCTTT	CAWSVGAGGWNTEAFF
-	-	TRBJ1-2	TRBV5-4	TGTGCCAGCAGCATCCGGGACCGAGTGAAATCTGGCTACACCTTC	CASSIRDRVKSGYTF
-	-	TRBJ1-2	TRBV5-6	TGTGCCAGCAGCCCCCTGTGGGGGGGGAGAGGCTACACCTTC	CASSPLWGGRGYTF
-	few	TRBJ2-3	TRBV10-3	TGTGCCATCAGGAGGGAGGTCCGCACAGATACGCAGTATTTT	CAIRREVRTDTQYF
-	-	TRBJ2-1	TRBV7-2	TGTGCCAGCAGCTTTAGGTGGGATACTGAGCAGTTCTTC	CASSFRWDTEQFF
TRBD2	-	TRBJ2-5	TRBV5-1	TGCGCCAGCAGCACCCGAGCTTATACGGGGGGGTACCAAGAGACCCAGTACTTC	CASSTRAYTGGYQETQYF